The source of this TCR beta chain is a study of identical twins. TCRdb re-called the 5' RACE reads through MiXCR, storing one row per CDR3 protein. This table has 400,000 to 650,000 distinct CDR3 sequences, under 25% appearing once. Germline loops: CDR1 LGHNA, CDR2 YNFKEQ. The CDR3 has 17 residues. After removal of 1 base from V and 7 bases from J, the junction contained 13 bases not matched to a gene. The same sample was also studied in work on T cells expressing NK-cell markers.

The sample was CD4+ T cells sorted from blood. V usage is TRBV4-2 and J usage is TRBJ2-7; 10 nucleotides align to TRBD2. The source of this sequence is a woman under 30 in good health. CDR3 DNA sequence: TGTGCCAGCAGCCAAGGACTGGAAGGGACTAGCGCCGAGGAGCAGTACTTC. It codes for CASSQGLEGTSAEEQYF.